Listed below are T cell receptor beta chains from one sample, sequenced in a study of T-cell reconstitution after alpha-beta-depleted transplantation in children. TCRdb itself ran the PCR reads through MiXCR, one entry per CDR3 protein. The sample lists about 400,000 distinct CDR3 sequences; approximately 20% were seen once. The input for sequencing was PBMCs from the stem cell graft donor, taken from the stem cell graft. These TCRs come from a human donor who donated a stem cell graft to a child with acute myeloid leukemia. Both conserved end residues are part of each CDR3. A D gene is named only where the DNA matches it firmly. The size field is filled for only some rows; it gives once, few, many or a size class.

TRBV28	TRBJ2-7	-	-	TGTGCCAGCTGCGACCGGGACGGCTCCTACGAGCAGTACTTC	CASCDRDGSYEQYF
TRBV27	TRBJ2-7	few	-	TGTGCCAGCAGTTTATTCGGGAGCTCCTACGAGCAGTACTTC	CASSLFGSSYEQYF
TRBV11-2	TRBJ2-1	few	-	TGTGCCAGCAGCTTAGTCGTCGCAGCCTACAATGAGCAGTTCTTC	CASSLVVAAYNEQFF
TRBV12-3/TRBV12-4	TRBJ2-7	few	TRBD1	TGTGCCAGCAGTTTACACACAGGGGGCAGCTACGAGCAGTACTTC	CASSLHTGGSYEQYF
TRBV7-2	TRBJ1-1	few	TRBD1	TGTGCCAGCAGCCTAACTGGGACAGCTGAAGCTTTCTTT	CASSLTGTAEAFF
TRBV6-1	TRBJ2-1	many	-	TGTGCCAGCAGGGGGATTGGGTTAGGTTACAATGAGCAGTTCTTC	CASRGIGLGYNEQFF
TRBV6-5	TRBJ2-2	-	-	TGTGCCAGCAGTTACCGATCCACCGGGGAGCTGTTTTTT	CASSYRSTGELFF
TRBV12-3/TRBV12-4	TRBJ1-1	-	-	TGTGCCAGCAGTTTCAGGGTAGGGGGAGCAGATCTCATGAACACTGAAGCTTTCTTT	CASSFRVGGADLMNTEAFF
TRBV5-4	TRBJ2-3	few	-	TGTGCCAGCAGCTTGGAACCTGGTCGGAACATAGATACGCAGTATTTT	CASSLEPGRNIDTQYF
TRBV4-2	TRBJ2-1	-	TRBD2	TGTGCCTGCAGCCAAAATCTAGCGGGAGTGTTTGAGCAGTTCTTC	CACSQNLAGVFEQFF
TRBV12-3/TRBV12-4	TRBJ1-2	many	-	TGTGCCAGCAGTTTGCGGTCTGAAGGCTACACCTTC	CASSLRSEGYTF
TRBV27	TRBJ2-7	many	-	TGTGCCAGCGGCAACTACGAGCAGTACTTC	CASGNYEQYF
TRBV15	TRBJ2-3	-	-	TGTGCCACCAGCTTGGACCGGAGGGATACGCAGTATTTT	CATSLDRRDTQYF
TRBV20-1	TRBJ2-1	many	TRBD2	TGCAGTGCTCCGGTGCAAGCGGGGGTGGTCTTCAATGAGCAGTTCTTC	CSAPVQAGVVFNEQFF
TRBV12-3/TRBV12-4	TRBJ1-5	many	-	TGTGCCAGCAGCAATCGTTGGGATCAGCCCCAGCATTTT	CASSNRWDQPQHF
TRBV27	TRBJ2-5	-	TRBD1	TGTGCCAGCAGGAAGACAGGGGGCAGCGGGGAGACCCAGTACTTC	CASRKTGGSGETQYF
TRBV18	TRBJ2-5	many	-	TGTGCCAGCTCACCACTACTTGGTGAGACCCAGTACTTC	CASSPLLGETQYF
TRBV6-1	TRBJ2-2	many	TRBD2	TGTGCCAGCAGTACGAGCGGGAAGGGGCGGACCGGGGAGCTGTTTTTT	CASSTSGKGRTGELFF
TRBV3-1	TRBJ2-7	-	-	TGTGCCAGCAGCCACCTGAGAACAGGGAGGAACGAGCAGTACTTC	CASSHLRTGRNEQYF
TRBV5-1	TRBJ2-7	few	TRBD1	TGCGCCAGCAGCTCCACCCGACAGGGTACCTACGAGCAGTACTTC	CASSSTRQGTYEQYF
TRBV5-1	TRBJ2-2	few	-	TGCGCCAGCAGCTTGGAAAAGGGGCTGAACACCGGGGAGCTGTTTTTT	CASSLEKGLNTGELFF
TRBV28	TRBJ2-7	-	TRBD2	TGTGCCAGCAGTTCACCGGGACTAGTGACCTACGAGCAGTACTTC	CASSSPGLVTYEQYF
TRBV28	TRBJ2-5	-	TRBD2	TGTGCCACCCTTCCCCGGGGGGTATCGAAGACCCAGTACTTC	CATLPRGVSKTQYF
TRBV29-1	TRBJ2-5	many	-	TGCAGCGGAACCCTCCCGTCGGAGACCCAGTACTTC	CSGTLPSETQYF
TRBV10-3	TRBJ2-3	few	TRBD2	TGTGCCATCAAGGGCGAGCGGGAGTTCGCAGATACGCAGTATTTT	CAIKGEREFADTQYF
TRBV6-2/TRBV6-3	TRBJ2-2	-	-	TGTGCCAGCAGTTACACACCAAACACCGGGGAGCTGTTTTTT	CASSYTPNTGELFF
TRBV6-5	TRBJ2-2	many	-	TGTGCCAGCAGTTTATGGCAGGGCCGCACCGGGGAGCTGTTTTTT	CASSLWQGRTGELFF
TRBV5-1	TRBJ2-7	few	TRBD1	TGCGCCAGCAGCAAGGACAGGCCGAACTACGAGCAGTACTTC	CASSKDRPNYEQYF
TRBV29-1	TRBJ2-7	many	-	TGCAGCGTAAACATCTGGGGCGAGCAGTACTTC	CSVNIWGEQYF
TRBV10-3	TRBJ2-7	few	TRBD1	TGTGCCATCAGTGAGCAGGGGGCGCGTGAGCAGTACTTC	CAISEQGAREQYF
TRBV15	TRBJ2-7	-	TRBD1	TGTGCCACCAGCAGATCGGGACAGGGGATAACCTACGAGCAGTACTTC	CATSRSGQGITYEQYF
TRBV20-1	TRBJ2-7	-	TRBD2	TGCAGTGCTAGTAGCGGGAGGGTCGACGAGCAGTACTTC	CSASSGRVDEQYF
TRBV12-3/TRBV12-4	TRBJ2-3	-	-	TGTGCCAGCAGCTACCAACTAGGGGCCACAGATACGCAGTATTTT	CASSYQLGATDTQYF
TRBV20-1	TRBJ2-1	few	-	TGCAGTGCGGCTGATTCGGATGAGCAGTTCTTC	CSAADSDEQFF
TRBV20-1	TRBJ2-4	few	TRBD2	TGCAGTGCTTCCGGACTAGCATGGGCCAAAAACATTCAGTACTTC	CSASGLAWAKNIQYF
TRBV5-5	TRBJ1-4	-	-	TGTGCCAGCAGCTTTTCCGGAGCAACTAATGAAAAACTGTTTTTT	CASSFSGATNEKLFF
TRBV18	TRBJ2-7	-	-	TGTGCCAGCTCACCACCACTGGGGGGGCAGGGTGAGCAGTACTTC	CASSPPLGGQGEQYF
TRBV29-1	TRBJ2-7	once	-	TGCAGCGTTGAAGATCCGGCCCCTGGCAGGGGAAATTGGTACGAGCAGTACTTC	CSVEDPAPGRGNWYEQYF
TRBV5-5	TRBJ2-2	many	TRBD2	TGTGCCAGCAGCCTCAGACTAGCGGGAGTGTACGGGGAGCTGTTTTTT	CASSLRLAGVYGELFF
TRBV29-1	TRBJ2-5	many	-	TGCAGCGTTGAATGGGCAGGGGCAGAGACCCAGTACTTC	CSVEWAGAETQYF
TRBV6-5	TRBJ2-2	many	TRBD2	TGTGCCAGCAGTTACGCGACTAGCGTGAACACCGGGGAGCTGTTTTTT	CASSYATSVNTGELFF
TRBV29-1	TRBJ2-7	many	-	TGCAGCGTTGCACAGGACTACGAGCAGTACTTC	CSVAQDYEQYF
TRBV29-1	TRBJ2-2	many	-	TGCAGCGTTGGGAAAGGTAACACCGGGGAGCTGTTTTTT	CSVGKGNTGELFF
TRBV12-3/TRBV12-4	TRBJ2-2	many	-	TGTGCCAGCAAGGCAGGAAAGGGCGGGGAGCTGTTTTTT	CASKAGKGGELFF
TRBV28	TRBJ2-7	once	-	TGTGCCAGCAGTATCGAGGGCCCCGTCTACGAGCAGTACTTC	CASSIEGPVYEQYF
TRBV20-1	TRBJ1-5	many	-	TGCAGTGCTAGAGATCAGGCAAATCAGCCCCAGCATTTT	CSARDQANQPQHF
TRBV20-1	TRBJ2-7	few	-	TGCAGTGCTGTCCCAGCAGCTGTGGGATCCCGCGAGCAGTACTTC	CSAVPAAVGSREQYF
TRBV20-1	TRBJ1-5	many	-	TGCAGTGCCCAGAGTGGGGATCAGCCCCAGCATTTT	CSAQSGDQPQHF
TRBV12-3/TRBV12-4	TRBJ2-1	few	TRBD2	TGTGCCAGCAGTAGCAGCGGGAGCTGGAATGAGCAGTTCTTC	CASSSSGSWNEQFF
TRBV12-3/TRBV12-4	TRBJ1-5	-	-	TGTGCCAGCAGCCTATCTCAGGGGCGCAATCAGCCCCAGCATTTT	CASSLSQGRNQPQHF
TRBV12-3/TRBV12-4	TRBJ1-1	-	-	TGTGCCAGCAGTTTGATAGGTGTTCTCACTGAAGCTTTCTTT	CASSLIGVLTEAFF